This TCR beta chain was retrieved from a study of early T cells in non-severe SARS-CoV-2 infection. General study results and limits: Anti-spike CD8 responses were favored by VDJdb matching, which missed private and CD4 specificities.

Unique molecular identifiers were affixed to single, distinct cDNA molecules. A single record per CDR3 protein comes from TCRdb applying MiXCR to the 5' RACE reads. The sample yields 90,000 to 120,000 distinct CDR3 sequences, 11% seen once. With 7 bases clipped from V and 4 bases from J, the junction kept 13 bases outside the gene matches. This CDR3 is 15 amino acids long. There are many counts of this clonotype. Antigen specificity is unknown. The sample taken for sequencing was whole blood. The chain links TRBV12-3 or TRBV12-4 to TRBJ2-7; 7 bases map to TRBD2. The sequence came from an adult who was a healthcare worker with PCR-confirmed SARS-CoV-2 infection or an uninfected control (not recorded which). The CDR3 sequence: CASKPGTKGWYEQYF. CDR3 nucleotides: TGTGCCAGCAAACCCGGGACTAAAGGCTGGTACGAGCAGTACTTC.